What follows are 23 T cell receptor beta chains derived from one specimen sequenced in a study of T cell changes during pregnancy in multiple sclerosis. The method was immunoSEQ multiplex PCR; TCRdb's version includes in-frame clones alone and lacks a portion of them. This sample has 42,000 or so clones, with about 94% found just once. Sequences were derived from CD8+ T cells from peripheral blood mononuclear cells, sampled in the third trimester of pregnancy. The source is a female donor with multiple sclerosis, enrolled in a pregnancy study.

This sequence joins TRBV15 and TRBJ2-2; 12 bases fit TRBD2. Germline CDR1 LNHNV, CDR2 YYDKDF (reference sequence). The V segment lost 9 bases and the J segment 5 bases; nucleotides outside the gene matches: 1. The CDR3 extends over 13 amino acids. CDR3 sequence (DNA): TGTGCCACAGGGACTAGCGGGACCGGGGAGCTGTTTTTT. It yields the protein CATGTSGTGELFF.

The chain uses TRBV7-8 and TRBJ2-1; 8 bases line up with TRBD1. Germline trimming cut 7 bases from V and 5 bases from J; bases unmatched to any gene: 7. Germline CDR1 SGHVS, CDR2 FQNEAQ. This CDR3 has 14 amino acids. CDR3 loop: CASTMQGANNEQFF. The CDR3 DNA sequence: TGTGCCAGCACCATGCAGGGGGCCAACAATGAGCAGTTCTTC.

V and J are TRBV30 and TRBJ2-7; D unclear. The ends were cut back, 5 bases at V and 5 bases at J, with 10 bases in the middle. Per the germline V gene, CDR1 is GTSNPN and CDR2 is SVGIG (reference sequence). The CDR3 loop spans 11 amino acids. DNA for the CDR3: TGTGCCTGGGGAACAGTGCACGAGCAGTACTTC. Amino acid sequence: CAWGTVHEQYF.

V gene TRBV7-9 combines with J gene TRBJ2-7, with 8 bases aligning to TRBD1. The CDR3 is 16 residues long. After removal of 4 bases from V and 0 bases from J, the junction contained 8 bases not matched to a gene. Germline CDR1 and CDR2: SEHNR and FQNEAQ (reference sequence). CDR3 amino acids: CASSSRTGGASYEQYF. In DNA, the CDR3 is TGTGCCAGCAGCTCTCGAACAGGGGGTGCCTCCTACGAGCAGTACTTC.

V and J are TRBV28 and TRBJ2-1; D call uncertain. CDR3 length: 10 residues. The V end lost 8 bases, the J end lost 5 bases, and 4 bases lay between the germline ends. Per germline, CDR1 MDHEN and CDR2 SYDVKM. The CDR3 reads CASSDNEQFF. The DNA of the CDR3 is TGTGCCAGCTCGGACAATGAGCAGTTCTTC.

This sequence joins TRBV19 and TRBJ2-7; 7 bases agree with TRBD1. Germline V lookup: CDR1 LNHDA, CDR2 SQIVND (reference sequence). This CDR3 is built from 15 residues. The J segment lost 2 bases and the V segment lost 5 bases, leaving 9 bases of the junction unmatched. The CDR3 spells CASSPGTASPYEQYF. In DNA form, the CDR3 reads TGTGCCAGTAGTCCTGGGACAGCCTCCCCCTACGAGCAGTACTTC.

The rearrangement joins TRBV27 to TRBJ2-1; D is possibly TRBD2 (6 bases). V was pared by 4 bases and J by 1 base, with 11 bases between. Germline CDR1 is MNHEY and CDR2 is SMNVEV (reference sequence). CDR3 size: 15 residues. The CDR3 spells CASSYSGVSYNEQFF. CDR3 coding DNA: TGTGCCAGCAGTTATAGCGGAGTATCCTACAATGAGCAGTTCTTC.

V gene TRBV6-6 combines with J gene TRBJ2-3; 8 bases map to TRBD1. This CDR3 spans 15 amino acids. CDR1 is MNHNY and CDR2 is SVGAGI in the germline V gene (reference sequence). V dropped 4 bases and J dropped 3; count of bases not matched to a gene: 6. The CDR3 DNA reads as TGTGCCAGCAGTTTTTCAGGGGGCGGAACAGATACGCAGTATTTT. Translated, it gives CASSFSGGGTDTQYF.

The CDR3 nucleotides read TGTGCCAGCAGTTCCGGAGGGACTTTTTGGTACGAGCAGTACTTC. It codes for CASSSGGTFWYEQYF. The J gene is TRBJ2-7, the V gene TRBV28, with D perhaps matching TRBD2 (6 bases). The CDR3 totals 15 residues. V shed 4 bases and J shed 4 bases, with 17 bases lying between them. From germline, CDR1 is MDHEN and CDR2 SYDVKM.

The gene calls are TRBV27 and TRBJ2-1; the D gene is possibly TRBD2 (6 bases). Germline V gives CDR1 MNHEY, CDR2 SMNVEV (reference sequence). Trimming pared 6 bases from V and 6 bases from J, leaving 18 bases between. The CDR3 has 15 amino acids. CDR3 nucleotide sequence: TGTGCCAGCAGAGGAAGGGAGGCTTCTATCAATGAGCAGTTCTTC. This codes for CASRGREASINEQFF.

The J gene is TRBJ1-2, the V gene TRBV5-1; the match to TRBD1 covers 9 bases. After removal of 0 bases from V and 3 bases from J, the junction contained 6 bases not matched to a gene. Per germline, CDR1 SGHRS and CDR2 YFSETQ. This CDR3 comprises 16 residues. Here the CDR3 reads CASSLALTGGDYGYTF. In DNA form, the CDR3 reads TGCGCCAGCAGCTTGGCCCTGACAGGGGGAGACTATGGCTACACCTTC.

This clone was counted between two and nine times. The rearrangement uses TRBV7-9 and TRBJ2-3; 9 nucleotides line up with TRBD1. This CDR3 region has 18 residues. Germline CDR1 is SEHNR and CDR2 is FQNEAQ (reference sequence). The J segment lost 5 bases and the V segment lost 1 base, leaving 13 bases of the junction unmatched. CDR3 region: CASSLDMHRGLGGDTQYF. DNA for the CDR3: TGTGCCAGCAGCTTAGATATGCACAGGGGGCTCGGCGGAGATACGCAGTATTTT.

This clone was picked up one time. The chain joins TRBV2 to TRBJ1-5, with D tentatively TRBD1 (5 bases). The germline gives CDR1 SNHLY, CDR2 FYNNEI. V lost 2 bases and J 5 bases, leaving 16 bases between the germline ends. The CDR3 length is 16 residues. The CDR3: CASSETSPGGDQPQHF. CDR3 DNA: TGTGCCAGCAGTGAAACCTCCCCGGGAGGGGATCAGCCCCAGCATTTT.

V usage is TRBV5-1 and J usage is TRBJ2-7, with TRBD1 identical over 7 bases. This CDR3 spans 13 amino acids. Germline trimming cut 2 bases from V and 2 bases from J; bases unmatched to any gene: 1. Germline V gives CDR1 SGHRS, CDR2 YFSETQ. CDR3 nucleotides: TGCGCCAGCAGCTTCGGGACAGCCTACGAGCAGTACTTC. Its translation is CASSFGTAYEQYF.

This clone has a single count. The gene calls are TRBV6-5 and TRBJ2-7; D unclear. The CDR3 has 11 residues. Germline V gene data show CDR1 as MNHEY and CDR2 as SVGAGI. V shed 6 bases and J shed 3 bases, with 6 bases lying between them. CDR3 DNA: TGTGCCAGCAGAACTGACTACGAGCAGTACTTC. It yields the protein CASRTDYEQYF.

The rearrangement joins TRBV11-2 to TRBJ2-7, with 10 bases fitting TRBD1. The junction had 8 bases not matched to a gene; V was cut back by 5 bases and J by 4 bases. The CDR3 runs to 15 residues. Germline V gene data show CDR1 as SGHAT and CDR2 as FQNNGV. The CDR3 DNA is TGTGCCAGCAGCACCCCCGGGACAGGGGCATACGAGCAGTACTTC. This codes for CASSTPGTGAYEQYF.

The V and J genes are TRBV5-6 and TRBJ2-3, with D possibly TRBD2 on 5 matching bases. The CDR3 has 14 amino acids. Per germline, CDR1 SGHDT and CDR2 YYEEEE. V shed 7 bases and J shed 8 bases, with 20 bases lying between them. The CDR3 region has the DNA TGTGCCAGCTCTGGCGGGCAGGTTTTTGGTACGCAGTATTTT. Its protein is CASSGGQVFGTQYF.

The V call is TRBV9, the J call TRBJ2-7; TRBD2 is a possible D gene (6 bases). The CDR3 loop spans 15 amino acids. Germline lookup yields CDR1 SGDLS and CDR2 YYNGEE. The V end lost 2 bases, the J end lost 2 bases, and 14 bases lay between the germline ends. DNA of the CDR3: TGTGCCAGCAGCGTTGGGTCGGGACTCGCCTACGAGCAGTACTTC. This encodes CASSVGSGLAYEQYF.

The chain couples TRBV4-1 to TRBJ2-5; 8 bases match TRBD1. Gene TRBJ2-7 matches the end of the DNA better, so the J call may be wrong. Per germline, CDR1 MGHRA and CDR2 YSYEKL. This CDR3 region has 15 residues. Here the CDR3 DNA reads TGCGCCAGCAGCCAAGGGGACAGGAGCTCCTACGAGCAGTACTTC. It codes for CASSQGDRSSYEQYF.

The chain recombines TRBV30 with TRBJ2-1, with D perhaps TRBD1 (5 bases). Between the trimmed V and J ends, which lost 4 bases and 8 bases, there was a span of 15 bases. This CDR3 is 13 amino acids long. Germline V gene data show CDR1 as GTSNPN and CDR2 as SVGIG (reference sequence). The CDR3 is CAWTWGAIDEQFF. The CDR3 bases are TGTGCCTGGACATGGGGCGCAATCGATGAGCAGTTCTTC.

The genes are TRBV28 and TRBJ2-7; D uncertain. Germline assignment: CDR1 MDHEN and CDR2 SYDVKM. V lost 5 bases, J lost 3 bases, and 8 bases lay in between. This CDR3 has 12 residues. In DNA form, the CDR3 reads TGTGCCAGCAGTAGACCGGGCTACGAGCAGTACTTC. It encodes CASSRPGYEQYF. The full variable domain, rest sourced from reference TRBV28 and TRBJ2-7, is DVKVTQSSRYLVKRTGEKVFLECVQDMDHENMFWYRQDPGLGLRLIYFSYDVKMKEKGDIPEGYSVSREKKERFSLILESASTNQTSMYLCASSRPGYEQYFGPGTRLTVT.

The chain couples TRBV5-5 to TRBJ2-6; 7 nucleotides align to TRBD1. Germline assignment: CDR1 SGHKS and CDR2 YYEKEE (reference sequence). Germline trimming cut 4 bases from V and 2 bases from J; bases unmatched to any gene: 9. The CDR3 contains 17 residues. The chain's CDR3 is CASSQHRGATGANVLTF. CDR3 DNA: TGTGCCAGCAGCCAGCACAGGGGTGCGACTGGGGCCAACGTCCTGACTTTC.

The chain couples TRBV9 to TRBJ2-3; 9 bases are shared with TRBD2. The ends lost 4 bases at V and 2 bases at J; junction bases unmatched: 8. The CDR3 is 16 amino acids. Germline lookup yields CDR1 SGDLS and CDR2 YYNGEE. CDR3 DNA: TGTGCCAGCAGCCCCCGGACTAGCGTAGACACAGATACGCAGTATTTT. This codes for CASSPRTSVDTDTQYF.